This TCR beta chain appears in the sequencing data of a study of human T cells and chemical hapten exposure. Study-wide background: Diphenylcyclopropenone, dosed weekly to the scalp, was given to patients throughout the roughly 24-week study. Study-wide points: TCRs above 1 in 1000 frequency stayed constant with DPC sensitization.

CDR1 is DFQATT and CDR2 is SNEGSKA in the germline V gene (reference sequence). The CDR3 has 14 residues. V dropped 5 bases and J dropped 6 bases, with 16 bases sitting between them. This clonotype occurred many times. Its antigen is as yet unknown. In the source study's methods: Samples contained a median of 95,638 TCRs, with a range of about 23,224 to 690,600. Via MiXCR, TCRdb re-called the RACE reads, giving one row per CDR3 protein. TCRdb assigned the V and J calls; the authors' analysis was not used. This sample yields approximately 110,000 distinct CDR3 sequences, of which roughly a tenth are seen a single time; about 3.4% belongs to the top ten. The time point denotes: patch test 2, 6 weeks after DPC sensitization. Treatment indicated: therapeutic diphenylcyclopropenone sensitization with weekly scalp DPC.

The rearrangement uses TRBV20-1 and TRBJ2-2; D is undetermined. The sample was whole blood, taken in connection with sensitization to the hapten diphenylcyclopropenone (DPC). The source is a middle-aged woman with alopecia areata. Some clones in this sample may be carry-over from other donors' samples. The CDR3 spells CSAQATPQAGELFF. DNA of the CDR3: TGCAGTGCTCAGGCGACACCCCAAGCCGGGGAGCTGTTTTTT.